This TCR beta chain came from a study of T cells after yellow fever vaccination. Study conclusions and caveats: Clones that expanded after primary vaccination mostly reappeared after the booster (96% CD4, 80% to 90% CD8). Weaker, the secondary response peaked sooner, at day 5 versus 15.

It was through 5'RACE template switching that TCR cDNA was made, with a universal primer site and UMIs added. In TCRdb, the 5' RACE reads were re-called with MiXCR into one record per CDR3 protein. The sample lists approximately 160,000 distinct CDR3 sequences; about a tenth were seen once. Points on this clonotype: Its antigen is currently unknown.

With V trimmed by 2 bases and J by 7 bases, 7 bases remained unmatched. This CDR3 is built from 15 residues. This receptor was obtained from a man aged 18 to 29 who received the YFV17D yellow fever vaccine. This rearrangement joins TRBV12-3 or TRBV12-4 to TRBJ2-2; TRBD2 agrees at 7 bases. The material sequenced was CD8+ T cells sorted from PBMCs, taken 45 days after the yellow fever booster vaccination. The CDR3 is CASSLRSGEDGELFF. CDR3 DNA sequence: TGTGCCAGCAGTTTAAGGAGCGGGGAGGACGGGGAGCTGTTTTTT.